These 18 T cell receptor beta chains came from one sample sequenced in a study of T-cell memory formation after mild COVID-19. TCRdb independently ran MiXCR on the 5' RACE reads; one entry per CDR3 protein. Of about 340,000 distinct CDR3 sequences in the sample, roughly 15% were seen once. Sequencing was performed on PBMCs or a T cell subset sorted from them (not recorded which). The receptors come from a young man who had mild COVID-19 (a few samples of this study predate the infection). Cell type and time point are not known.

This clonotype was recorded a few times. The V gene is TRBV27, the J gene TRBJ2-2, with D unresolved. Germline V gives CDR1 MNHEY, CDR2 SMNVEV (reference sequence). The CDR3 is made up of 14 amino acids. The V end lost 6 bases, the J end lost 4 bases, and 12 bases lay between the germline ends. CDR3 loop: CASSAMGITGELFF. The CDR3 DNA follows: TGTGCCAGCAGCGCCATGGGAATCACCGGGGAGCTGTTTTTT.

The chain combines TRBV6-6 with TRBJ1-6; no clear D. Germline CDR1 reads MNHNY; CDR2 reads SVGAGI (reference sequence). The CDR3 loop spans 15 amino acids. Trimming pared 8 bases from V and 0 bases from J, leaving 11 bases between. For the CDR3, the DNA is TGTGCCAGCTCCTCGGGGAGCTCCTATAATTCACCCCTCCACTTT. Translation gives CASSSGSSYNSPLHF.

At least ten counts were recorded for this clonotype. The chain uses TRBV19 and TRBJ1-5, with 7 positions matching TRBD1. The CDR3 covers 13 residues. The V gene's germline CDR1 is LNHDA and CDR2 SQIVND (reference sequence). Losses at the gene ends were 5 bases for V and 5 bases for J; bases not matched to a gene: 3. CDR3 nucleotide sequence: TGTGCCAGTAGTTTTACAGGGGATCAGCCCCAGCATTTT. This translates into CASSFTGDQPQHF.

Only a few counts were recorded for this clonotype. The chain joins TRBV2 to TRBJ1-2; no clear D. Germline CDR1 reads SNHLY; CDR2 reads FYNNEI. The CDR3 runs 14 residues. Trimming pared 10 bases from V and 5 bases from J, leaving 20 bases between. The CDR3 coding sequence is TGTGCCAACGTCGTTTCGGTTTCGAGATATGGCTACACCTTC. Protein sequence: CANVVSVSRYGYTF.

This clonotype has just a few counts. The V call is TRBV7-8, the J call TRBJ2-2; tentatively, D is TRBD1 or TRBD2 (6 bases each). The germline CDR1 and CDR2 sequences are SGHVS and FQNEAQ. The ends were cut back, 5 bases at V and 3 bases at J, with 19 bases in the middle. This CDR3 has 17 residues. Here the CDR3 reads CASSPGYFGGHTGELFF. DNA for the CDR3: TGTGCCAGCAGCCCAGGATATTTTGGGGGGCACACCGGGGAGCTGTTTTTT.

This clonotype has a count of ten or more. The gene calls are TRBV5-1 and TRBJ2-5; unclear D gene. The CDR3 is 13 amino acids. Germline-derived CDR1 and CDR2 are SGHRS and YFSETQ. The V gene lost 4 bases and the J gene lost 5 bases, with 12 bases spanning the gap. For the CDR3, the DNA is TGCGCCAGCAGCCCTTTGGACCGGGAGACCCAGTACTTC. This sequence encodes CASSPLDRETQYF.

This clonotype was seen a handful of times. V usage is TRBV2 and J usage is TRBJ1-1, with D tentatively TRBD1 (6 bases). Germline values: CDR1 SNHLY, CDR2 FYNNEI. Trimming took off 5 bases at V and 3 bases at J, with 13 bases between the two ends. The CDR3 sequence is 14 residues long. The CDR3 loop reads CASSQQGHYTEAFF. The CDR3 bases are TGTGCCAGCAGTCAACAGGGACACTACACTGAAGCTTTCTTT.

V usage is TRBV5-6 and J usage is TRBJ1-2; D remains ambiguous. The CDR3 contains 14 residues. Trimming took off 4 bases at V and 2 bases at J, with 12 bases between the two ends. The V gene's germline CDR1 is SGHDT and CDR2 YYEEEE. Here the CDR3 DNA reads TGTGCCAGCAGCCTCTTCAGCCTCAACTATGGCTACACCTTC. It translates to CASSLFSLNYGYTF.

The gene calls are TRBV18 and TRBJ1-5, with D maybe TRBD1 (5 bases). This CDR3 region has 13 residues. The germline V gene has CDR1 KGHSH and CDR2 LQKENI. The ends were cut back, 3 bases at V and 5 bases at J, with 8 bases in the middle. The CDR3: CASSPGEDQPQHF. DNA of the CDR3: TGTGCCAGCTCACCGGGGGAAGATCAGCCCCAGCATTTT.

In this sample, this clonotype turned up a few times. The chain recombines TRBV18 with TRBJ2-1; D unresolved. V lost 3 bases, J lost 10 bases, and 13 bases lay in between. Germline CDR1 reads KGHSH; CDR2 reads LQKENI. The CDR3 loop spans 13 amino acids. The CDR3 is CASSPSALKEQFF. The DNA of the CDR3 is TGTGCCAGCTCACCGTCGGCATTGAAGGAGCAGTTCTTC.

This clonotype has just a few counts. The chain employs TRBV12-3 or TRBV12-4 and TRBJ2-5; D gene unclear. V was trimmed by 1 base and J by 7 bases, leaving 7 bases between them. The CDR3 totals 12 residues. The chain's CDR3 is CASSLGRWTQYF. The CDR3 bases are TGTGCCAGCAGTTTAGGACGGTGGACCCAGTACTTC.

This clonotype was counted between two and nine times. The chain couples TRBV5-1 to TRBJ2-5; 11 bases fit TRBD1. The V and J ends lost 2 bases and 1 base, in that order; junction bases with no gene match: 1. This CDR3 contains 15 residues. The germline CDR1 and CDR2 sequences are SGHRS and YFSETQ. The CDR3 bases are TGCGCCAGCAGCTTCGGGACAGGGGGCCAAGAGACCCAGTACTTC. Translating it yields CASSFGTGGQETQYF.

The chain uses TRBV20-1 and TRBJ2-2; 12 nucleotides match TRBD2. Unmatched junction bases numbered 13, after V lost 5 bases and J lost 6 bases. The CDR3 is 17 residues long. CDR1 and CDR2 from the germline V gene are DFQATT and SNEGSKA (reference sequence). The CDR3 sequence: CSARLAGGPGISGELFF. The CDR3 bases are TGCAGTGCTCGGCTAGCGGGGGGGCCGGGAATCTCCGGGGAGCTGTTTTTT.

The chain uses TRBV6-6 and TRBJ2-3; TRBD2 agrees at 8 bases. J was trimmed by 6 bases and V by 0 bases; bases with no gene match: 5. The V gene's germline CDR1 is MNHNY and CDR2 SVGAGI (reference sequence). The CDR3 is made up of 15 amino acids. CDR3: CASSYSISGGDTQYF. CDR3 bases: TGTGCCAGCAGTTACTCGATCAGCGGGGGTGATACGCAGTATTTT.

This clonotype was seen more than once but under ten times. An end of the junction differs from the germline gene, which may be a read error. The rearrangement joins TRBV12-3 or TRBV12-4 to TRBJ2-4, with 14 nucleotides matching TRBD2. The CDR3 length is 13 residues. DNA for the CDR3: TGTGCCAGCACCCTCGGACTAGCGGGGGGATGTCACTTC. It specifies CASTLGLAGGCHF.

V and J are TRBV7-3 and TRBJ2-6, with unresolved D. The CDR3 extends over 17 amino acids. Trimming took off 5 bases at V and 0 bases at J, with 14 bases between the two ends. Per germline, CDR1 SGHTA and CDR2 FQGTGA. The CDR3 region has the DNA TGTGCCAGCAGCCCCCTTGGGCGGCTCTCTGGGGCCAACGTCCTGACTTTC. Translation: CASSPLGRLSGANVLTF. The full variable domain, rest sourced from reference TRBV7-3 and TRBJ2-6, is GAGVSQTPSNKVTEKGKYVELRCDPISGHTALYWYRQSLGQGPEFLIYFQGTGAADDSGLPNDRFFAVRPEGSVSTLKIQRTERGDSAVYLCASSPLGRLSGANVLTFGAGSRLTVL.

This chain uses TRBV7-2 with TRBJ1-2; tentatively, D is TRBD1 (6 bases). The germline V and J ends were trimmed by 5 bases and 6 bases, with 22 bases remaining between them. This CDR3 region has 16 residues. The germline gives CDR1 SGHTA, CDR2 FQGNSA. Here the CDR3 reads CASSPRDPGGGDGYTF. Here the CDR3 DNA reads TGTGCCAGCAGCCCCAGGGACCCTGGAGGGGGAGATGGCTACACCTTC.

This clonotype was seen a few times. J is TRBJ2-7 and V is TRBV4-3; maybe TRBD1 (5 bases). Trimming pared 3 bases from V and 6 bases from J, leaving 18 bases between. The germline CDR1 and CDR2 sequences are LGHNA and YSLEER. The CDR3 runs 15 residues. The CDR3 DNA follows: TGCGCCAGCAGCCACAAGGGGCGACCTGCCTTCGAGCAGTACGTC. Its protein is CASSHKGRPAFEQYV.